Listed here is a single T cell receptor beta chain. Its target is unknown. This specimen belongs to a study of T cell responses to AZD1222 COVID-19 vaccine. The study's findings and limits: Baseline testing showed seropositivity in only five to seven AZD1222 recipients. Repertoire sampling occurred only after the peak T cell response. Spike-specific TCR repertoires showed rising breadth and depth after two AZD1222 doses. A reported finding is that nearly half of spike-specific TCRs target unmutated variant regions.

V trimming: 6 bases; J trimming: 8 bases; junction bases outside the gene matches: 10. Looked up from germline, CDR1 is MNHEY and CDR2 is SVGAGI. The CDR3 extends over 14 amino acids. The assay was immunoSEQ multiplex PCR, and TCRdb's table has in-frame clones only and misses some. The sample lists approximately 90,000 clones, around 91% occurring once. This receptor was taken from an adult in good health. The V call is TRBV6-5, the J call TRBJ1-5; TRBD1 matches 7 bases. Specimen: peripheral blood, collected on day 0 of AZD1222 vaccination. CDR3 amino acids: CASSLTGVIEPQHF. The CDR3 DNA sequence: TGTGCCAGCAGCTTAACAGGGGTGATTGAGCCCCAGCATTTT.